The present TCR beta chain was sequenced within a study of T cells in Graves' hyperthyroidism and ophthalmopathy. Thyroid ultrasound and orbital computed tomography, with clinical symptoms and serum thyroxine and TRAb, informed diagnoses. This clonotype was seen once. RNA transcripts served as the template for amplifying TCR beta CDR3 regions. First-round RT-PCR of the TCR CDR3 relied on the HTBI primer set. MiXCR was run by TCRdb on the multiplex PCR reads, yielding one entry per CDR3 protein. The sample contains around 190,000 distinct CDR3 sequences, less than 20% of which appear only once. V lost 5 bases, J lost 5 bases, and 13 bases lay in between. CDR3 size: 14 residues. Per the germline V gene, CDR1 is SEHNR and CDR2 is FQNEAQ (reference sequence).

The TCR originated in a woman aged 45-60 years with Graves' hyperthyroidism. The chain joins TRBV7-9 to TRBJ1-5; maybe TRBD1 (5 bases). Input material: blood. The CDR3 spells CASSVGGVHQPQHF. As DNA, the CDR3 is TGTGCCAGCAGCGTGGGGGGGGTGCATCAGCCCCAGCATTTT. Full variable domain (outside the CDR3, taken from reference TRBV7-9 and TRBJ1-5): DTGVSQNPRHKITKRGQNVTFRCDPISEHNRLYWYRQTLGQGPEFLTYFQNEAQLEKSRLLSDRFSAERPKGSFSTLEIQRTEQGDSAMYLCASSVGGVHQPQHFGDGTRLSIL.